These 27 T cell receptor beta chains were sequenced from one sample in a study of CD8+ T cells in alopecia areata. Extraction and reverse transcription of RNA yielded cDNA as the sequencing template. The repertoire was sequenced with immunoSEQ multiplex PCR; TCRdb's copy has only in-frame clones and lacks some. This sample comprises 200,000 to 300,000 clones, none seen once only. Cell sorting was performed on pooled cutaneous lymph node cells with CD4, CD8alpha, NKG2D, NKG2ACE and other markers. The sequenced sample was CD4+ T cells sorted from a lymph node. These receptors were obtained from a C3H/HeJ mouse with alopecia areata. The mice in this strain carry MHC haplotype H2-k.

As to this clone: Gene names are the mouse ones. From the germline J gene comes the end of the CDR3, since the read stops 4 residues before it. The chain carries TRBV5 and TRBJ2-1, with D tentatively TRBD2 (5 bases). Germline lookup yields CDR1 LGHNA and CDR2 YNLKQL (reference sequence). Trimming took off 0 bases at V and 5 bases at J, with 8 bases between the two ends. CDR3 length equals 14 residues. CDR3 sequence: CASSQDSWDAEQFF. The CDR3 bases that were read are TGTGCCAGCAGCCAAGATTCCTGGGATGCT.

This clone was observed a few times. Gene names and germline match the mouse. The read stops 4 residues short of the end of the CDR3; the missing end is completed from the germline J gene. This sample also contains other DNA sequences that code for the same CDR3. The chain combines TRBV13-1 with TRBJ2-5, with 11 positions matching TRBD1. This CDR3 has 15 amino acids. In germline, CDR1 is NSHNY, CDR2 SYGAGN. CDR3 DNA (partial): TGTGCCAGCAGTGATGCCGGGACAGGGGGGGAC. Protein sequence: CASSDAGTGGD. The full CDR3 is CASSDAGTGGDTQYF.

Notes on this clone: Each gene name is a mouse one. Other DNA sequences in this specimen translate into the identical CDR3. The CDR3 DNA, read in part, is TGTGCCAGCAGCCCGGACAGGGGGCGGGCT. Amino acids: CASSPDRGRA. The entire CDR3 sequence reads CASSPDRGRAEQFF. The rearrangement uses TRBV5 and TRBJ2-1; 11 bases line up with TRBD1. Read data end 4 residues before the CDR3 end; the end is taken from the germline J gene. Germline V gene sequence: CDR1 LGHNA, CDR2 YNLKQL (reference sequence). The CDR3 spans 14 residues.

Regarding this clone: The listed genes are named as in mouse. CDR3 loop: CASSSGQGDAEQFF. The covered CDR3 bases are TGTGCTAGCAGTAGTGGTCAGGGGGATGCT. V is TRBV17 and J is TRBJ2-1; 7 bases align to TRBD1. The CDR3 end falls 4 residues outside the read, so it is completed with the germline J gene. CDR1 is MNHDT, CDR2 YYDKIL, per germline. V was pared by 3 bases and J by 5 bases, with 4 bases of the junction left unmatched. The CDR3 covers 14 residues.

This clone showed up just a few times. Genes and germline are mouse. The CDR3 is cut off 4 residues early in the read; its end comes from the germline J gene. Different DNA sequences within this sample yield the same CDR3. The rearrangement joins TRBV1 to TRBJ2-7; maybe TRBD1 (5 bases). The germline V and J ends were trimmed by 1 base and 2 bases, with 6 bases remaining between them. Germline-derived CDR1 and CDR2 are NSQYPW and LRSPGD (reference sequence). This CDR3 has 13 amino acids. CDR3 DNA, as far as it was read: TGCACCTGCAGTGCAGGGACAACCTAT. Its translation: CTCSAGTTY. The whole CDR3 protein is CTCSAGTTYEQYF.

This clone was picked up many times. These gene names are mouse names. The read terminates 4 residues before the CDR3 end, so the remaining end is supplied by the germline J gene. The chain joins TRBV17 to TRBJ2-5, with TRBD2 matching 8 bases. Germline trimming cut 2 bases from V and 3 bases from J; bases unmatched to any gene: 4. Germline V lookup: CDR1 MNHDT, CDR2 YYDKIL. This CDR3 is 15 amino acids long. The DNA read from the CDR3 is TGTGCTAGCAGTAGACTCCGGACTGGGCAAGAC. Translation: CASSRLRTGQD. From start to end, the CDR3 is CASSRLRTGQDTQYF.

Concerning this clone itself: Any gene name here is a mouse gene name. From the germline J gene comes the end of the CDR3, since the read stops 4 residues before it. This sequence joins TRBV5 and TRBJ2-3, with TRBD2 identical over 12 bases. Trimming removed 1 base from V and 4 bases from J; junction bases left unmatched: 3. Germline values: CDR1 LGHNA, CDR2 YNLKQL (reference sequence). The CDR3 runs to 16 residues. CDR3 DNA (partial): TGTGCCAGCAGCCAAGTGGGACTGGGGGGATCAGAA. It yields the protein CASSQVGLGGSE. In full, the CDR3 is CASSQVGLGGSETLYF.

This clone was seen more than once but under ten times. Gene and germline names: mouse. Read sequence stops 4 residues before the CDR3 end, and the germline J gene provides the missing end. The V call is TRBV13-1, the J call TRBJ2-3; a weak D match, TRBD1 (6 bases). Trimming took off 8 bases at V and 0 bases at J, with 13 bases between the two ends. This CDR3 comprises 14 residues. Germline V CDR1 and CDR2: NSHNY, SYGAGN. CDR3 bases read: TGTGCCAGTCGACAGGCCTCTAGTGCAGAA. It encodes CASRQASSAE. The entire CDR3 protein reads CASRQASSAETLYF.

This clone was counted between two and nine times. The genes are named according to mouse. The read terminates 3 residues before the CDR3 end, so the remaining end is supplied by the germline J gene. V usage is TRBV29 and J usage is TRBJ1-6; D possibly corresponds to TRBD1 (5 bases). TRBJ1-6 is known as an ORF, though its function is uncertain. This CDR3 is 17 amino acids long. Trimming shortened V by 5 bases and J by 0 bases, and 14 bases separated the two germline ends. Germline V CDR1 and CDR2: MSHET, SYDVDS. Incomplete CDR3 DNA: TGTGCTAGCAGTCCTCCGGGGGGGAATTCCTATAATTCGCCC. The encoded protein is CASSPPGGNSYNSP. The entire CDR3 protein reads CASSPPGGNSYNSPLYF.

This clone was observed many times. These gene names are mouse names. Other DNA variants within this sample encode the same CDR3. This CDR3 reads CASRDRSAETLYF. The CDR3 DNA, read in part, is TGTGCCAGCAGGGACAGAAGTGCAGAA. The chain carries TRBV19 and TRBJ2-3; perhaps TRBD1 as D (6 bases). With the read ending 4 residues before the CDR3 end, the germline J gene is used to fill in that end. Trimming took off 5 bases at V and 0 bases at J, with 7 bases between the two ends. The CDR3 is 13 residues long. CDR1 is FNHDT, CDR2 SITEND, per germline (reference sequence).

Comments on this clone: Genes and germline are mouse. Read sequence stops 4 residues before the CDR3 end, and the germline J gene provides the missing end. The same CDR3 can be traced to other DNA sequences in this sample. The rearrangement links TRBV13-3 to TRBJ2-5, with D maybe TRBD2 (6 bases). Trimming shortened V by 3 bases and J by 2 bases, and 7 bases separated the two germline ends. The germline V gene has CDR1 NNHDY and CDR2 SYVADS. This CDR3 comprises 13 residues. The part of the CDR3 DNA that was read is TGTGCCAGCAGTGGGGGGGTCCAAGAC. It is translated as CASSGGVQD. The whole CDR3 protein reads CASSGGVQDTQYF.

The table lists this clone with a few counts. The gene symbols are mouse symbols. The read terminates 4 residues ahead of where the CDR3 ends, so the germline J gene completes it. The gene calls are TRBV13-1 and TRBJ1-2; 7 nucleotides line up with TRBD1. Germline values: CDR1 NSHNY, CDR2 SYGAGN. This CDR3 has 12 amino acids. This chain's CDR3 is CASSGQGPDYTF. CDR3 DNA, as far as it was read: TGTGCCAGCAGTGGACAGGGCCCC.

Only a few counts were recorded for this clone. The genes are named according to mouse. The CDR3 end is not reached by the read, which stops 4 residues before it; the germline J gene fills it in. The rearrangement links TRBV1 to TRBJ2-5; a weak D match, TRBD2 (6 bases). The germline V and J ends were trimmed by 3 bases and 1 base, with 11 bases remaining between them. Germline values: CDR1 NSQYPW, CDR2 LRSPGD (reference sequence). The CDR3 is 15 amino acids. The CDR3 spells CTCSAPTGHQDTQYF. The sequenced part of the CDR3 DNA is TGCACCTGCAGTGCGCCGACTGGCCACCAAGAC.

Comment on this clone: Germline and genes here are mouse. The read halts 4 residues ahead of the CDR3 end, with the missing end drawn from the germline J gene. The chain recombines TRBV31 with TRBJ2-2, with D tentatively TRBD2 (5 bases). Germline values: CDR1 GKSSPN, CDR2 SITVG. CDR3 size: 13 residues. The CDR3 region is CAWRQLVDGQLYF. The sequenced part of the CDR3 DNA is TGTGCCTGGAGACAACTGGTCGACGGG.

The sample holds a few counts of this clone. The gene names here belong to mouse. The read halts 4 residues ahead of the CDR3 end, with the missing end drawn from the germline J gene. This sequence joins TRBV19 and TRBJ1-2; D uncertain. Trimming removed 3 bases from V and 2 bases from J, with 8 bases in between. From germline, CDR1 is FNHDT and CDR2 SITEND (reference sequence). The CDR3 consists of 13 residues. The CDR3 loop reads CASSRGRNSDYTF. Partial CDR3 DNA: TGTGCCAGCAGTAGGGGAAGGAACTCC.

On this clone itself: Gene names are the mouse ones. The read ends 4 residues shy of where the CDR3 ends; the end is completed using the germline J gene. The chain recombines TRBV13-1 with TRBJ2-2, with 9 bases aligning to TRBD2. The CDR3 totals 16 residues. With 4 bases clipped from V and 0 bases from J, the junction kept 4 bases outside the gene matches. Germline loops: CDR1 NSHNY, CDR2 SYGAGN. The part of the CDR3 DNA that was read is TGTGCCAGCAGTCAACTGGGGGGTGCAAACACCGGG. The encoded protein is CASSQLGGANTG. The complete CDR3 sequence is CASSQLGGANTGQLYF.

This clone was counted between two and nine times. Mouse names are used for the genes. The read comes to an end 3 residues before the CDR3 does, leaving the germline J gene to fill in the end. Other nucleotide sequences in the sample specify the same CDR3. The genes are TRBV5 and TRBJ1-6; 9 positions agree with TRBD1. Being an ORF, TRBJ1-6 has a function that is uncertain. J lost 3 bases, V lost 0 bases, and 0 bases had no gene match. The CDR3 consists of 16 residues. Germline V gene lookup returns CDR1 LGHNA and CDR2 YNLKQL (reference sequence). The sequenced part of the CDR3 DNA is TGTGCCAGCAGCCAAGAGACAGGGGGCTATAATTCGCCC. This gives the protein CASSQETGGYNSP. The whole CDR3 protein is CASSQETGGYNSPLYF.

This clone was detected a few times. Gene names refer to mouse genes. With the read ending 4 residues before the CDR3 end, the germline J gene is used to fill in that end. V usage is TRBV31 and J usage is TRBJ2-3; 7 positions match TRBD2. Germline assignment: CDR1 GKSSPN and CDR2 SITVG. The CDR3 covers 15 residues. The trim removed 0 bases at V and 4 bases at J, leaving 7 bases unmatched. This chain's CDR3 is CAWSLDGGRPETLYF. The sequenced CDR3 bases are TGTGCCTGGAGTCTAGATGGGGGGAGGCCAGAA.

Remarks on this clone: Genes and germline come from the mouse. The read stops 4 residues short of the end of the CDR3; the missing end is completed from the germline J gene. This sequence joins TRBV13-1 and TRBJ1-2; 7 positions match TRBD1. Germline values: CDR1 NSHNY, CDR2 SYGAGN. With V trimmed by 3 bases and J by 2 bases, 4 bases remained unmatched. The length of the CDR3 is 14 residues. The CDR3 DNA, read in part, is TGTGCCAGCAGTGCTTCGACAGGGAACTCC. This gives the protein CASSASTGNS. The complete CDR3 sequence is CASSASTGNSDYTF.

This clone was seen more than once but under ten times. The genes and germline here are from mouse. The CDR3 extends 4 residues past the end of the read, so its final part is completed from the germline J gene. This chain uses TRBV31 with TRBJ2-2, with D hard to call. Trimming stripped 4 bases from V and 2 bases from J, with 8 bases between. The CDR3 is made up of 13 amino acids. From germline, CDR1 is GKSSPN and CDR2 SITVG. The CDR3 is CAWKRHNTGQLYF. CDR3 DNA, as far as it was read: TGTGCCTGGAAACGACACAACACCGGG. The full variable domain, with the rest looked up from reference TRBV31 and TRBJ2-2, is AQTIHQWPVAEIKAVGSPLSLGCTIKGKSSPNLYWYWQATGGTLQQLFYSITVGQVESVVQLNLSASRPKDDQFILSTEKLLLSHSGFYLCAWKRHNTGQLYFGEGSKLTVL.

Notes on this clone: The germline and genes are mouse ones. The CDR3 end lies 4 residues beyond the end of the read and is filled in from the germline J gene. The chain has TRBV19 and TRBJ2-3, with 10 bases identical to TRBD2. Germline CDR1 reads FNHDT; CDR2 reads SITEND (reference sequence). V dropped 1 base and J dropped 0; count of bases not matched to a gene: 5. CDR3 length: 17 amino acids. The CDR3 DNA, read in part, is TGTGCCAGCAGTATAACCCTGGGGGGGCCGAGTGCAGAA. It translates to CASSITLGGPSAE. The entire CDR3 reads CASSITLGGPSAETLYF.

For this clone: Possible read error: a much larger clone is one base away. Gene names follow the mouse nomenclature. Sequencing ends 4 residues short of the CDR3 end; the germline J gene provides the rest. This chain joins TRBV19 and TRBJ2-3, with 7 bases lining up with TRBD1. CDR1 is FNHDT, CDR2 SITEND, per germline (reference sequence). This CDR3 has 13 amino acids. The V and J ends lost 5 bases and 1 base, in that order; junction bases with no gene match: 1. The CDR3 protein is CASSGQGAETLYF. The covered CDR3 bases are TGTGCCAGCAGCGGACAGGGTGCAGAA.

This clone has a handful of counts. Genes here carry mouse names. From the germline J gene comes the end of the CDR3, since the read stops 3 residues before it. The V gene is TRBV31, the J gene TRBJ1-6; D unresolved. TRBJ1-6 is an ORF; its function is uncertain. The V and J ends lost 0 bases and 6 bases respectively, with 12 bases between them. Germline CDR1 GKSSPN, CDR2 SITVG. The CDR3 spans 15 residues. CDR3 region: CAWSLVGVGNSPLYF. The sequenced CDR3 bases are TGTGCCTGGAGTCTAGTTGGGGTTGGTAATTCGCCC.

With regard to this clone: The gene names here belong to mouse. The read finishes 4 residues shy of the CDR3 end, and the germline J gene is used to complete it. This chain connects TRBV31 to TRBJ2-3; 8 bases align to TRBD2. With V trimmed by 2 bases and J by 0 bases, 16 bases remained unmatched. CDR1 is GKSSPN and CDR2 is SITVG in the germline V gene. This CDR3 contains 19 residues. The CDR3 protein is CAWSFKWRPGGTSAETLYF. CDR3 DNA (partial): TGTGCCTGGAGTTTCAAATGGCGGCCTGGGGGGACTAGTGCAGAA.

Only a few counts were recorded for this clone. Genes and germline are mouse. Read coverage stops 4 residues before the CDR3 terminus; the germline J gene supplies the remainder. This specimen includes other DNA sequences encoding the same CDR3. The chain couples TRBV19 to TRBJ1-2, with 8 nucleotides matching TRBD1. There are 14 residues in the CDR3. Per the germline V gene, CDR1 is FNHDT and CDR2 is SITEND (reference sequence). Unmatched junction bases numbered 3, after V lost 5 bases and J lost 0 bases. The chain's CDR3 is CASSRQGTNSDYTF. Partial CDR3 DNA: TGTGCCAGCAGCCGACAGGGGACAAACTCC.

To note about this clone: Mouse germline and gene names are used. The observed sequence ends 4 residues before the CDR3 terminus, with the missing tail filled in from the germline J gene. The chain recombines TRBV13-1 with TRBJ2-3, with 8 bases fitting TRBD2. This CDR3 comprises 15 residues. Germline loops: CDR1 NSHNY, CDR2 SYGAGN. Germline trimming cut 4 bases from V and 1 base from J; bases unmatched to any gene: 5. The part of the CDR3 DNA that was read is TGTGCCAGCAGTTTGGGGGGGTTTGGTGCAGAA. The encoded protein is CASSLGGFGAE. The complete CDR3 protein is CASSLGGFGAETLYF.

This clone appeared a few times. All gene names here are mouse names. The read terminates 4 residues before the CDR3 end, so the remaining end is supplied by the germline J gene. Other nucleotide sequences from this sample produce the same CDR3. This rearrangement joins TRBV5 to TRBJ2-1; TRBD1 matches 8 bases. With 4 bases clipped from V and 3 bases from J, the junction kept 2 bases outside the gene matches. CDR1 LGHNA and CDR2 YNLKQL come from the germline V gene (reference sequence). The CDR3 has 14 amino acids. Partial CDR3 DNA: TGTGCCAGCAGCCCCGGGACAGGCTATGCT. This translates into CASSPGTGYA. The full CDR3 sequence reads CASSPGTGYAEQFF.